This T cell receptor (beta chain) comes out of a study of OX40 agonist ivuxolimab in advanced cancers. V lost 3 bases to trimming and J lost 1 base, with 12 bases between them. The germline CDR1 and CDR2 sequences are MDHEN and SYDVKM. The CDR3 is 15 residues long. The repertoire was sequenced with immunoSEQ multiplex PCR; TCRdb's copy has only in-frame clones and lacks some. The sample yields tens of thousands of clones, about 80% seen once. The sample consisted of CD4+ or CD8+ T cells sorted from blood, taken in a trial of the OX40 agonist ivuxolimab. This chain joins TRBV28 and TRBJ2-5; possible D gene TRBD1, 5 bases. The clonotype comes from an adult with an advanced solid tumor such as melanoma, head and neck, liver or kidney cancer. Written as DNA, the CDR3 is TGTGCCAGCAGTTTTTCTAAGGGGCTCCAAGAGACCCAGTACTTC. Encoded protein: CASSFSKGLQETQYF.